This T cell receptor (beta chain) emerged from a study of T cells after yellow fever vaccination. A single record per CDR3 protein comes from TCRdb applying MiXCR to the 5' RACE reads. This repertoire shows about 550,000 distinct CDR3 sequences, roughly 19% found once; its top ten account for roughly 13%. This receptor was identified in a man aged 30 to 39 who received the YFV17D yellow fever vaccine. Source: PBMCs, taken 15 days after the yellow fever booster vaccination.

CDR3 sequence: CASSKVPSTNNSGANVLTF. The CDR3 nucleotides read TGTGCCAGCAGCAAAGTCCCTAGTACCAACAATTCTGGGGCCAACGTCCTGACTTTC. The chain carries TRBV21-1 and TRBJ2-6; the table's D call, TRBD2, has no DNA check behind it. TRBV21-1 counts as a pseudogene. The CDR3 spans 19 residues.